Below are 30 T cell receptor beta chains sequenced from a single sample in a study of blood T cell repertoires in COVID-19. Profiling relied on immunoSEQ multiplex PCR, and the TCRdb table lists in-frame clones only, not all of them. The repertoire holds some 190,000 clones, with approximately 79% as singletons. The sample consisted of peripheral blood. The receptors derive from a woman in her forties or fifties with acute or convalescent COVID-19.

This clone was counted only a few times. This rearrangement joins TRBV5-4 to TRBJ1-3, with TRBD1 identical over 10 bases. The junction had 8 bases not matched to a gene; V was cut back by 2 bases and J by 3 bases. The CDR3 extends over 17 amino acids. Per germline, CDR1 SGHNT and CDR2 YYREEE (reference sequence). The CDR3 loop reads CASSFGSTGGGGNTIYF. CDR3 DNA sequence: TGTGCCAGCAGCTTCGGATCGACAGGGGGCGGTGGAAACACCATATATTTT.

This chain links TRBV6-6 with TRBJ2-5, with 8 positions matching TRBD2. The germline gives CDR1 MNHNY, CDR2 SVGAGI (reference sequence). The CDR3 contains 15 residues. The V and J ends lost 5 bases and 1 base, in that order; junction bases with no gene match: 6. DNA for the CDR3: TGTGCCAGCAGTCCCGAAGCGGGAGTCCAAGAGACCCAGTACTTC. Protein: CASSPEAGVQETQYF.

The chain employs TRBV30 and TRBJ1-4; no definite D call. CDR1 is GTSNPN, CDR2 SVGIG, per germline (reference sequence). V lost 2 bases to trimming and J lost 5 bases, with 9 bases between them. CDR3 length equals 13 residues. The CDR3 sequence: CAWSSYSNEKLFF. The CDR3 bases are TGTGCCTGGAGTTCCTACAGCAATGAAAAACTGTTTTTT. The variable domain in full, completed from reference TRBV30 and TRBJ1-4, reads SQTIHQWPATLVQPVGSPLSLECTVEGTSNPNLYWYRQAAGRGLQLLFYSVGIGQISSEVPQNLSASRPQDRQFILSSKKLLLSDSGFYLCAWSSYSNEKLFFGSGTQLSVL.

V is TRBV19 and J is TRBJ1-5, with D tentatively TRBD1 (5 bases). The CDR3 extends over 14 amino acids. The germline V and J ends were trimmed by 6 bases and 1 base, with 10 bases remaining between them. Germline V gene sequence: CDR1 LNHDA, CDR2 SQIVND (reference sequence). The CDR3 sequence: CASSMTDSNQPQHF. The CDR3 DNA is TGTGCCAGTAGCATGACAGACAGCAATCAGCCCCAGCATTTT.

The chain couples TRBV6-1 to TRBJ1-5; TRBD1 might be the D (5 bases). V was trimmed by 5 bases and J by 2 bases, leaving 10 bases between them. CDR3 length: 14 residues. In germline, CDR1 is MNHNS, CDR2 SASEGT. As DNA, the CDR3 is TGTGCCAGCAGTTCTGACAGAGGCAATCAGCCCCAGCATTTT. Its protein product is CASSSDRGNQPQHF.

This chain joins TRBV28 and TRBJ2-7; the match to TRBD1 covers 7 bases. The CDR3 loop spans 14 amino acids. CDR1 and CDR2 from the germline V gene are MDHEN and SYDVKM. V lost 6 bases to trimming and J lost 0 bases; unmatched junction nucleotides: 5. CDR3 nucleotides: TGTGCCAGCAGCTGGGACAGCCGCTCCTACGAGCAGTACTTC. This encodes CASSWDSRSYEQYF.

CDR3 DNA: TGCGCCAGCAGGGACAGGGCGGGGGGGGACAATGAGCAGTTCTTC. Encoded protein: CASRDRAGGDNEQFF. The chain employs TRBV10-2 and TRBJ2-1; tentatively, D is TRBD2 (9 bases). Per germline, CDR1 WSHSY and CDR2 SAAADI. Deletions cut 6 bases from V and 5 bases from J, with 17 bases between. The CDR3 extends over 15 amino acids.

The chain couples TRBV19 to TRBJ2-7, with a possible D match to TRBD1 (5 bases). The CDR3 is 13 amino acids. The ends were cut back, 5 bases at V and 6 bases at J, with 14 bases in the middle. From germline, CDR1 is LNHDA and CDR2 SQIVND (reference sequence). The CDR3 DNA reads TGTGCCAGTAGTGTAACCCAGGGTTTCGAGCAGTACTTC. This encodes CASSVTQGFEQYF.

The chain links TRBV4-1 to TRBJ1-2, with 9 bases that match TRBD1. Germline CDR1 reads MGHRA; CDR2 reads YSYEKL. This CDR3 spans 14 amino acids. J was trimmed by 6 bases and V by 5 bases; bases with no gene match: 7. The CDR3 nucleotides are TGCGCCAGCAGCTATAGACAGGGGGGTGATGGCTACACCTTC. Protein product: CASSYRQGGDGYTF.

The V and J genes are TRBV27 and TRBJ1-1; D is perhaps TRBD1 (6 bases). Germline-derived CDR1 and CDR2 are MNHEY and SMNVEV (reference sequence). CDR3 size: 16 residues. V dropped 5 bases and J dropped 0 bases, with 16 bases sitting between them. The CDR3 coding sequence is TGTGCCAGCAGTAAACAGGGAGGGGGGGTGAACACTGAAGCTTTCTTT. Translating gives CASSKQGGGVNTEAFF.

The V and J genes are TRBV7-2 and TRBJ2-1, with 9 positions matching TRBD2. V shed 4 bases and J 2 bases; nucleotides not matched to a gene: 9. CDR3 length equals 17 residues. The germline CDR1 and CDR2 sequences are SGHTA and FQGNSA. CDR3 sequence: CASSWGGAGGAYNEQFF. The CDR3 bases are TGTGCCAGCAGCTGGGGAGGAGCGGGAGGCGCCTACAATGAGCAGTTCTTC.

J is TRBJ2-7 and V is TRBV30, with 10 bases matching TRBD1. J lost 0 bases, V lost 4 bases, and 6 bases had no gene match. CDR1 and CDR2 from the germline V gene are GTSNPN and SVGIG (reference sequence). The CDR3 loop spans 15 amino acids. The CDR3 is CAWTWGQGFSYEQYF. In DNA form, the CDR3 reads TGTGCCTGGACTTGGGGACAGGGGTTCTCCTACGAGCAGTACTTC.

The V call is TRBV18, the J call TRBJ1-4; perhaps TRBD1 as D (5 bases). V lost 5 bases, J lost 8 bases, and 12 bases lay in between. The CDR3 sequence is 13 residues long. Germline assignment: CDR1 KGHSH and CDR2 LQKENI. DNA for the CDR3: TGTGCCAGCTCATCGGGACTGGACGAAAAACTGTTTTTT. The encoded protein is CASSSGLDEKLFF.

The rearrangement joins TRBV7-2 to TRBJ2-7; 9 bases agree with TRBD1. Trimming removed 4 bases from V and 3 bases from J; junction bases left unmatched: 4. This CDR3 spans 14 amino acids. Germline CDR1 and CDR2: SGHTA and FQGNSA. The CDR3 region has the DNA TGTGCCAGCAGCTCACAGGGGGCGGACTACGAGCAGTACTTC. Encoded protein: CASSSQGADYEQYF.

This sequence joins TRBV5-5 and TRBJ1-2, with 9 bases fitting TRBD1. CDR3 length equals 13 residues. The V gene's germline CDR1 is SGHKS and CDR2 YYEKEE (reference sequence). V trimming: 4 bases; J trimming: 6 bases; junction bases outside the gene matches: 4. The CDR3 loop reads CASSRTGGNGYTF. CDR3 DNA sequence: TGTGCCAGCAGCCGAACAGGGGGCAATGGCTACACCTTC.

The DNA for the CDR3 is TGTGCCAGCAAGGGACAGGGTCCCTCCTACGAGCAGTACTTC. Its protein is CASKGQGPSYEQYF. The V and J genes are TRBV2 and TRBJ2-7; 9 bases agree with TRBD1. V shed 7 bases, J shed 0 bases, and the junction held 4 bases outside the gene matches. The CDR3 loop spans 14 amino acids. CDR1 is SNHLY and CDR2 is FYNNEI in the germline V gene.

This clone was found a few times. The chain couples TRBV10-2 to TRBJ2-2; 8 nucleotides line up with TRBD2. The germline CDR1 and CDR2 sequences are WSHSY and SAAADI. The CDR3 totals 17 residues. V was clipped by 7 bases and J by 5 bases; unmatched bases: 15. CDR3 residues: CASTPPAGGSETGELFF. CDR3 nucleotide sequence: TGCGCCAGCACCCCACCCGCGGGGGGAAGTGAAACCGGGGAGCTGTTTTTT.

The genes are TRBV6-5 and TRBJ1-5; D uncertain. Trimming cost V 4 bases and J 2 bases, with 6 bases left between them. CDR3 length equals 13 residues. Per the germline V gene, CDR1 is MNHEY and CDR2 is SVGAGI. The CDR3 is CASSLDRNQPQHF. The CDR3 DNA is TGTGCCAGCAGTTTAGATCGCAATCAGCCCCAGCATTTT.

This chain's CDR3 is CAGARKGRSYEQYF. DNA for the CDR3: TGTGCCGGGGCCCGGAAGGGCAGGAGTTACGAGCAGTACTTC. This chain joins TRBV7-8 and TRBJ2-7, with a tentative D call TRBD1 (5 bases). Germline values: CDR1 SGHVS, CDR2 FQNEAQ. The CDR3 loop spans 14 amino acids. The V end lost 11 bases, the J end lost 4 bases, and 21 bases lay between the germline ends. Variable domain in full (rest from reference TRBV7-8 and TRBJ2-7): GAGVSQSPRYKVAKRGQDVALRCDPISGHVSLFWYQQALGQGPEFLTYFQNEAQLDKSGLPSDRFFAERPEGSVSTLKIQRTQQEDSAVYLCAGARKGRSYEQYFGPGTRLTVT.

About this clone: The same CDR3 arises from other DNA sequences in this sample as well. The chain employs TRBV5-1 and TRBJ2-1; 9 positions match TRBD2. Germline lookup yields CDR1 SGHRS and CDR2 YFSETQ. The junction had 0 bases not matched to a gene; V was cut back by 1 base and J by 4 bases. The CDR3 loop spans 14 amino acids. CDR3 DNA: TGCGCCAGCAGCTTGAGCGGGGGGTACAATGAGCAGTTCTTC. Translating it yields CASSLSGGYNEQFF. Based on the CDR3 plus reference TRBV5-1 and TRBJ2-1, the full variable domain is KAGVTQTPRYLIKTRGQQVTLSCSPISGHRSVSWYQQTPGQGLQFLFEYFSETQRNKGNFPGRFSGRQFSNSRSEMNVSTLELGDSALYLCASSLSGGYNEQFFGPGTRLTVL.

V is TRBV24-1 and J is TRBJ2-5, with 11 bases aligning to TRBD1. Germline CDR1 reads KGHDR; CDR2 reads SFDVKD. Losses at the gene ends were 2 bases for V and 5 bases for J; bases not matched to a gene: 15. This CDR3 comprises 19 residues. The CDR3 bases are TGTGCCACCAGTGATTACGGACAGGGGGCGGTTCGGACGTCGGAGACCCAGTACTTC. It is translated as CATSDYGQGAVRTSETQYF.

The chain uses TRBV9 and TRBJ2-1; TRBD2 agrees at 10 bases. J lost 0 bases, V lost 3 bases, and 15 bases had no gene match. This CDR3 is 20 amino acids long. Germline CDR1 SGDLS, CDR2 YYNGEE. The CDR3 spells CASSGRGLAKTLFSYNEQFF. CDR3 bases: TGTGCCAGCAGCGGAAGGGGACTAGCGAAAACTCTTTTCTCCTACAATGAGCAGTTCTTC.

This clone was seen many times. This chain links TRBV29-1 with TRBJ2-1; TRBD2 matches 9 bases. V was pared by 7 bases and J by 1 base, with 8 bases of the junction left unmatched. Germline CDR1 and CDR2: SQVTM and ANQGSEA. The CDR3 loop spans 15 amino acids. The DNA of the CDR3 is TGCAGCGCGAGCCTGAGCGGGGGGTCCTACAATGAGCAGTTCTTC. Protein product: CSASLSGGSYNEQFF.

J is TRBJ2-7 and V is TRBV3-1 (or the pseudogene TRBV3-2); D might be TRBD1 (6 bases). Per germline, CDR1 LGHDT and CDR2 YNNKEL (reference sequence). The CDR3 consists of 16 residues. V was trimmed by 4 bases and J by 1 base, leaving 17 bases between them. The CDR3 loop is CASSPTEGVTSYEQYF. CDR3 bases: TGTGCCAGCAGCCCCACTGAGGGGGTAACATCCTACGAGCAGTACTTC.

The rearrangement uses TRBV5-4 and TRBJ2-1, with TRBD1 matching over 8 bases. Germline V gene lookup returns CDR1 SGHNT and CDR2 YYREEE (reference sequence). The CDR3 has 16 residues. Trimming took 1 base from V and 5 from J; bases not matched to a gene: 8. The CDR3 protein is CASSLFSRGPDNEQFF. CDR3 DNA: TGTGCCAGCAGCTTGTTTAGCAGGGGGCCCGACAATGAGCAGTTCTTC.

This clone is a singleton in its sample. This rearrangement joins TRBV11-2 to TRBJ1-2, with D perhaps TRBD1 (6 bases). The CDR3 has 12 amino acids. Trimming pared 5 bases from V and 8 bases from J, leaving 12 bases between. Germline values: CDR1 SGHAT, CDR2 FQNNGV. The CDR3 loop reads CASSHGQNGYTF. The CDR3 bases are TGTGCCAGCAGCCATGGACAGAACGGCTACACCTTC.

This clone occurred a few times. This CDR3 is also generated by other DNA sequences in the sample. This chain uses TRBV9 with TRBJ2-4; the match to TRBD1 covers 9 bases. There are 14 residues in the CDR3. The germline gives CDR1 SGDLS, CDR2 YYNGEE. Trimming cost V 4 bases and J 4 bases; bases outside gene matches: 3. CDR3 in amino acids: CASSPGTGKNIQYF. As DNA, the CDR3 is TGTGCCAGCAGCCCGGGGACAGGGAAAAACATTCAGTACTTC.

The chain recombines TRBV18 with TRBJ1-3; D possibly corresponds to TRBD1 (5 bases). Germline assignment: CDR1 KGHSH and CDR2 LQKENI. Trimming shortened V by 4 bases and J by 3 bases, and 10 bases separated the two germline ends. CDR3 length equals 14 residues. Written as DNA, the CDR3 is TGTGCCAGCTCACTAACGACAGATGGAAACACCATATATTTT. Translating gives CASSLTTDGNTIYF.

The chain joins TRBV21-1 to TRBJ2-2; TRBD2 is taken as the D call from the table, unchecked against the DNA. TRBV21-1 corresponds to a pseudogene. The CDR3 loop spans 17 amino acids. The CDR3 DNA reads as TGTGCCAGCAGCAAAGGTCAATCGGGAGGGAGGACCGGGGAGCTGTTTTTT. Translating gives CASSKGQSGGRTGELFF.

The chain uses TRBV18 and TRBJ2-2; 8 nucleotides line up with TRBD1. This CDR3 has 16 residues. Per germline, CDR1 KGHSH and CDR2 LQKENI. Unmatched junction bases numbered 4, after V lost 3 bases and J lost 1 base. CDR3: CASSPPGTGNTGELFF. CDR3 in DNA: TGTGCCAGCTCACCTCCCGGGACAGGGAACACCGGGGAGCTGTTTTTT.